The subject of this entry is one T cell receptor (beta chain). Its antigen is not known. This entry is derived from a study of cytomegalovirus exposure and HLA in healthy donors. Amplification used 60 Vbeta primers and 13 Jbeta primers. The data were produced by immunoSEQ multiplex PCR, yet TCRdb's version contains in-frame clones alone and is incomplete. Among about 200,000 clones listed, roughly 80% were seen once. Germline V gives CDR1 MNHNS, CDR2 SASEGT. The CDR3 sequence is 15 residues long. Trimming pared 8 bases from V and 0 bases from J, leaving 11 bases between. Overall study findings and caveats: Despite most TCR sequences being rare, some public TCRs occurred in many donors. The authors enumerated some 170 TCR beta chains as linked to cytomegalovirus.

The sequencing sample was made of PBMCs. The source of this sequence is a girl under 10 years old in good health and CMV-seronegative. The V gene is TRBV6-1, the J gene TRBJ2-6; D might be TRBD2 (5 bases). CDR3 DNA sequence: TGTGCCAGCGCCGGGGAGAGCTCTGGGGCCAACGTCCTGACTTTC. Protein sequence: CASAGESSGANVLTF.